This TCR beta chain is from a study of T cells in tuberculosis. Data came from immunoSEQ multiplex PCR; TCRdb stores just in-frame clones and leaves some out. The sample shows tens of thousands of clones, approximately 85% of them seen only once. As to time point: new active TB diagnosis, blood taken before or within 7 days of starting treatment. Confirmation came from sputum smear and/or culture positivity for M. tuberculosis. Germline values: CDR1 MDHEN, CDR2 SYDVKM. This CDR3 is 16 amino acids long. Trimming cost V 2 bases and J 4 bases; bases outside gene matches: 8. The clonotype comes from an adult with tuberculosis. Sequenced here: PBMCs, sampled at tuberculosis diagnosis. This chain connects TRBV28 to TRBJ1-5, with 7 nucleotides matching TRBD1. CDR3 protein: CASSLSFGTENQPQHF. The CDR3 DNA sequence: TGTGCCAGCAGTTTAAGTTTCGGGACAGAGAATCAGCCCCAGCATTTT.